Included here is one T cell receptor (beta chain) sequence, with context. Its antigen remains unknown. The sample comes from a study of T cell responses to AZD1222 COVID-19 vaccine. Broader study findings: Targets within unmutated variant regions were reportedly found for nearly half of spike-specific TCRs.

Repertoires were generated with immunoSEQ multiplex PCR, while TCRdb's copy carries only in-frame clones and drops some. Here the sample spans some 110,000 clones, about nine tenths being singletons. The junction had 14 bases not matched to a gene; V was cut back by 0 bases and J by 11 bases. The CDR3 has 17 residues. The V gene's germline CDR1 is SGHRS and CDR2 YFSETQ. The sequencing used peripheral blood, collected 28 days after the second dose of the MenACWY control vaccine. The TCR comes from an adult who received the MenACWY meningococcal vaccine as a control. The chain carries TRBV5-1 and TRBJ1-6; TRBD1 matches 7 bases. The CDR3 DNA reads TGCGCCAGCAGCTTGGAGTGGGACAGTGGGGGCGGAACACCCCTCCACTTT. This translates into CASSLEWDSGGGTPLHF.